The next 26 T cell receptor beta chains were all read from a single sample in a study of memory CD4+ T cells and cytomegalovirus serostatus. Single viable CD3+CD4+CD8-CD45RO+ cells were sorted as the memory CD4+ T cells. Data came from immunoSEQ multiplex PCR; TCRdb stores just in-frame clones and leaves some out. The sample has approximately 92,000 clones; about four fifths are singletons. The sequencing input was memory CD4+ T cells from blood. These receptors were collected from an adult in good health and CMV-seropositive.

V gene TRBV30 combines with J gene TRBJ2-5; 10 bases align to TRBD1. The V segment lost 0 bases and the J segment 9 bases; nucleotides outside the gene matches: 4. CDR1 is GTSNPN and CDR2 is SVGIG in the germline V gene (reference sequence). The CDR3 covers 13 residues. CDR3 in amino acids: CAWSVSDRGAQYF. CDR3 sequence (DNA): TGTGCCTGGAGTGTTTCGGACAGGGGGGCCCAGTACTTC. The full variable domain, rest sourced from reference TRBV30 and TRBJ2-5, is SQTIHQWPATLVQPVGSPLSLECTVEGTSNPNLYWYRQAAGRGLQLLFYSVGIGQISSEVPQNLSASRPQDRQFILSSKKLLLSDSGFYLCAWSVSDRGAQYFGPGTRLLVL.

The chain carries TRBV4-1 and TRBJ2-1; D tentatively reads TRBD1 or TRBD2 (5 bases each). The germline V gene has CDR1 MGHRA and CDR2 YSYEKL. Between the trimmed V and J ends, which lost 4 bases and 0 bases, there was a span of 10 bases. The length of the CDR3 is 15 residues. DNA for the CDR3: TGCGCCAGCAGCCCACTAGGGGTCTCCTACAATGAGCAGTTCTTC. Protein sequence: CASSPLGVSYNEQFF.

The gene calls are TRBV28 and TRBJ1-5; 7 bases map to TRBD1. The CDR3 spans 13 residues. Per the germline V gene, CDR1 is MDHEN and CDR2 is SYDVKM. Germline trimming cut 6 bases from V and 9 bases from J; bases unmatched to any gene: 8. CDR3 loop: CASRPDRVGPQHF. The CDR3 coding sequence is TGTGCCAGCAGGCCCGACAGGGTGGGGCCCCAGCATTTT.

The V gene is TRBV23-1, the J gene TRBJ1-5, with 12 bases aligning to TRBD1. TRBV23-1 is recorded as an ORF, its role being uncertain. The junction had 2 bases not matched to a gene; V was cut back by 0 bases and J by 2 bases. CDR3 size: 17 residues. The CDR3 nucleotides read TGCGCCAGCAGTCAATCAGGGACAGGGGGCGGCAATCAGCCCCAGCATTTT. Its translation: CASSQSGTGGGNQPQHF.

The chain couples TRBV27 to TRBJ1-5, with unresolved D. CDR3 length equals 14 residues. Germline loops: CDR1 MNHEY, CDR2 SMNVEV (reference sequence). The V gene lost 6 bases and the J gene lost 7 bases, with 16 bases spanning the gap. The CDR3 nucleotides are TGTGCCAGCAGAAGGACCCAAGCGGGGCAGCCCCAGCATTTT. The encoded protein is CASRRTQAGQPQHF.

V and J are TRBV15 and TRBJ2-7; D call uncertain. Germline values: CDR1 LNHNV, CDR2 YYDKDF (reference sequence). This CDR3 region has 14 residues. The V gene lost 0 bases and the J gene lost 3 bases, with 9 bases spanning the gap. The CDR3 here is CATSRDTDGYEQYF. The CDR3 coding sequence is TGTGCCACCAGCAGAGATACAGACGGCTACGAGCAGTACTTC.

The chain carries TRBV30 and TRBJ1-5; D perhaps matches TRBD1 (5 bases). Trimming left V 3 bases short and J 7 bases short, with 13 bases between. Germline CDR1 and CDR2: GTSNPN and SVGIG (reference sequence). The CDR3 is made up of 13 amino acids. CDR3 in DNA: TGTGCCTGGAGCGCCGGGGGTGCCCAGCCCCAGCATTTT. This gives the protein CAWSAGGAQPQHF.

This chain joins TRBV7-2 and TRBJ2-2, with 9 bases that match TRBD1. The CDR3 sequence is 14 residues long. V shed 5 bases, J shed 4 bases, and the junction held 2 bases outside the gene matches. Germline CDR1 is SGHTA and CDR2 is FQGNSA. This CDR3 reads CASSRQGVTGELFF. The CDR3, as DNA: TGTGCCAGCAGCCGACAGGGGGTCACCGGGGAGCTGTTTTTT.

The rearrangement uses TRBV6-1 and TRBJ2-1, with 15 bases lining up with TRBD2. Looked up from germline, CDR1 is MNHNS and CDR2 is SASEGT. Trimming took 7 bases from V and 6 from J; bases not matched to a gene: 4. The CDR3 is made up of 15 amino acids. DNA of the CDR3: TGTGCCAGCACCGGACTAGCGGGAGGGACCAATGAGCAGTTCTTC. It codes for CASTGLAGGTNEQFF.

This chain links TRBV28 with TRBJ1-4; D unclear. Germline assignment: CDR1 MDHEN and CDR2 SYDVKM. Trimming cost V 8 bases and J 12 bases, with 10 bases left between them. CDR3 size: 10 residues. The CDR3 loop reads CASRNEELFF. DNA for the CDR3: TGTGCCAGCCGGAATGAGGAACTGTTTTTT.

The genes are TRBV2 and TRBJ1-1; 7 nucleotides agree with TRBD1. Germline CDR1 is SNHLY and CDR2 is FYNNEI. This CDR3 has 13 amino acids. Trimming took 3 bases from V and 7 from J; bases not matched to a gene: 5. The CDR3 DNA reads TGTGCCAGCAGTGACGACAGGGTTGGTGAAGCTTTCTTT. This codes for CASSDDRVGEAFF.

In the case of this clone: One end of the junction is discordant with germline, which a read error may explain. The CDR3 nucleotides are TGTGCCAGCAGCCCCGGAAGCATAGATACGCAGTATTTT. Protein sequence: CASSPGSIDTQYF. The V and J genes are TRBV7-3 and TRBJ2-3; D is ambiguous. Germline CDR1 reads SGHTA; CDR2 reads FQGTGA. This CDR3 has 13 amino acids. Combining the CDR3 with reference TRBV7-3 and TRBJ2-3 gives the whole variable domain GAGVSQTPSNKVTEKGKYVELRCDPISGHTALYWYRQSLGQGPEFLIYFQGTGAADDSGLPNDRFFAVRPEGSVSTLKIQRTERGDSAVYLCASSPGSIDTQYFGPGTRLTVL.

The rearrangement links TRBV9 to TRBJ2-3, with D perhaps TRBD1 (5 bases). Germline CDR1 and CDR2: SGDLS and YYNGEE. Trimming pared 2 bases from V and 6 bases from J, leaving 13 bases between. CDR3 length equals 14 residues. CDR3: CASSVGPRGDTQYF. CDR3 DNA sequence: TGTGCCAGCAGCGTGGGGCCTCGCGGTGATACGCAGTATTTT.

The genes are TRBV6-1 and TRBJ2-5; 7 positions agree with TRBD1. CDR1 and CDR2 (germline): MNHNS, SASEGT. Trimming removed 2 bases from V and 5 bases from J; junction bases left unmatched: 8. This CDR3 contains 15 residues. The chain's CDR3 is CASSEWDSRPETQYF. The CDR3 coding sequence is TGTGCCAGCAGTGAATGGGACAGTCGACCGGAGACCCAGTACTTC.

The chain combines TRBV7-3 with TRBJ2-3; D unresolved. The ends were cut back, 4 bases at V and 0 bases at J, with 5 bases in the middle. From germline, CDR1 is SGHTA and CDR2 FQGTGA. The CDR3 consists of 13 residues. The CDR3 DNA follows: TGTGCCAGCAGCTCCATTAGCACAGATACGCAGTATTTT. Its translation is CASSSISTDTQYF. The full variable domain, in which reference TRBV7-3 and TRBJ2-3 provide the parts outside the CDR3, is GAGVSQTPSNKVTEKGKYVELRCDPISGHTALYWYRQSLGQGPEFLIYFQGTGAADDSGLPNDRFFAVRPEGSVSTLKIQRTERGDSAVYLCASSSISTDTQYFGPGTRLTVL.

The V and J genes are TRBV7-2 and TRBJ2-1, with D possibly being TRBD2 (5 bases). Trimming took 1 base from V and 9 from J, leaving 10 bases between them. Germline V gene lookup returns CDR1 SGHTA and CDR2 FQGNSA. CDR3 length equals 13 residues. CDR3 amino acids: CASSLGEYGEQFF. The CDR3, as DNA: TGTGCCAGCAGCTTAGGGGAGTACGGTGAGCAGTTCTTC.

This clone was observed a single time. This sequence joins TRBV28 and TRBJ2-5; possibly TRBD2 for D (6 bases). Between the trimmed V and J ends, which lost 2 bases and 7 bases, there was a span of 8 bases. The CDR3 totals 12 residues. Germline CDR1 reads MDHEN; CDR2 reads SYDVKM. The DNA for the CDR3 is TGTGCCAGCAGTTTAAACGGGGGGACCCAGTACTTC. Its translation is CASSLNGGTQYF.

The table lists this clone with a few counts. The V and J genes are TRBV6-5 and TRBJ2-7; possibly TRBD1 or TRBD2 for D (5 bases each). The CDR3 runs 14 residues. V dropped 6 bases and J dropped 2 bases, with 14 bases sitting between them. Germline loops: CDR1 MNHEY, CDR2 SVGAGI. DNA for the CDR3: TGTGCCAGCAGGATCGGGGCACAAACCTACGAGCAGTACTTC. Encoded protein: CASRIGAQTYEQYF.

The rearrangement joins TRBV9 to TRBJ2-1; no reliable D call. This CDR3 is built from 13 residues. Germline CDR1 SGDLS, CDR2 YYNGEE. Trimming stripped 2 bases from V and 3 bases from J, with 6 bases between. CDR3 in amino acids: CASSVGSYNEQFF. CDR3 DNA sequence: TGTGCCAGCAGCGTCGGTAGCTACAATGAGCAGTTCTTC.

The rearrangement uses TRBV2 and TRBJ2-4, with D tentatively TRBD1 or TRBD2 (6 bases each). Germline values: CDR1 SNHLY, CDR2 FYNNEI. Trimming took off 3 bases at V and 0 bases at J, with 18 bases between the two ends. The CDR3 loop spans 18 amino acids. The CDR3 reads CASSDRGRQLPAKNIQYF. For the CDR3, the DNA is TGTGCCAGCAGTGACCGGGGGCGGCAGTTACCAGCCAAAAACATTCAGTACTTC.

The chain is built from TRBV27 and TRBJ2-5, with D possibly matching TRBD2 (6 bases). The germline V gene encodes CDR1 MNHEY and CDR2 SMNVEV (reference sequence). CDR3 length equals 13 residues. The V end lost 4 bases, the J end lost 5 bases, and 11 bases lay between the germline ends. The CDR3 coding sequence is TGTGCCAGCAGTTCAAGTCGGGGGGAGACCCAGTACTTC. It is translated as CASSSSRGETQYF.

The chain recombines TRBV19 with TRBJ2-1, with 9 bases identical to TRBD2. Germline CDR1 is LNHDA and CDR2 is SQIVND (reference sequence). J was trimmed by 8 bases and V by 3 bases; bases with no gene match: 5. The CDR3 consists of 14 residues. CDR3 nucleotide sequence: TGTGCCAGTAGTATGGGACTAGCAGTCGATGAGCAGTTCTTC. Its translation: CASSMGLAVDEQFF.

This chain joins TRBV10-3 and TRBJ2-1; 7 nucleotides line up with TRBD2. The J segment lost 5 bases and the V segment lost 10 bases, leaving 14 bases of the junction unmatched. Germline lookup yields CDR1 ENHRY and CDR2 SYGVKD. The CDR3 contains 15 residues. The CDR3 is CATRSISAGDNEQFF. Here the CDR3 DNA reads TGTGCCACCCGGAGTATTTCCGCGGGAGACAATGAGCAGTTCTTC.

CDR3 protein: CASSPRGLAYEQYF. CDR3 DNA: TGTGCCAGCAGCCCACGGGGCCTGGCCTACGAGCAGTACTTC. The rearrangement uses TRBV7-8 and TRBJ2-7, with D tentatively TRBD1 or TRBD2 (5 bases each). The V end lost 5 bases, the J end lost 2 bases, and 13 bases lay between the germline ends. This CDR3 has 14 residues. Germline CDR1 and CDR2: SGHVS and FQNEAQ.

V and J are TRBV5-1 and TRBJ2-7; D is possibly TRBD1 or TRBD2 (5 bases each). V dropped 1 base and J dropped 5 bases, with 13 bases sitting between them. The CDR3 totals 14 residues. The germline CDR1 and CDR2 sequences are SGHRS and YFSETQ. For the CDR3, the DNA is TGCGCCAGCAGCTTGTGGGGACCTGGTAACGAGCAGTACTTC. It yields the protein CASSLWGPGNEQYF.

V usage is TRBV11-2 and J usage is TRBJ2-5; the D gene is possibly TRBD1 (5 bases). V lost 6 bases and J 2 bases, leaving 10 bases between the germline ends. The length of the CDR3 is 13 residues. CDR1 is SGHAT, CDR2 FQNNGV, per germline. The CDR3 region is CASSRDRQETQYF. The DNA for the CDR3 is TGTGCCAGCAGTCGAGACAGACAAGAGACCCAGTACTTC.